The 10 T cell receptor beta chains given below trace back to one sample, sequenced in a study of shared clonotypes between healthy human individuals. Only in-frame clones appear in the TCRdb table, and some are missing; sequencing was by immunoSEQ multiplex PCR. The table shows roughly 1 million clones, with about 75% occurring only once. What was sequenced was memory CD4+ T cells sorted from blood. Noted subset: CD45RA-negative fraction. These receptors originate from a man aged 18 to 30 in good health.

The rearrangement links TRBV11-2 to TRBJ1-4, with 10 bases fitting TRBD1. Germline V lookup: CDR1 SGHAT, CDR2 FQNNGV. The CDR3 is 14 amino acids. The ends lost 5 bases at V and 8 bases at J; junction bases unmatched: 5. CDR3: CASSPGQGEEKLFF. DNA for the CDR3: TGTGCCAGCAGCCCCGGACAGGGGGAGGAAAAACTGTTTTTT.

This chain uses TRBV6-1 with TRBJ2-1, with 9 bases that match TRBD1. Losses at the gene ends were 1 base for V and 9 bases for J; bases not matched to a gene: 10. Germline assignment: CDR1 MNHNS and CDR2 SASEGT. This CDR3 is built from 16 residues. The CDR3 region has the DNA TGTGCCAGCAGTGAAGTAGGGACAGGGCGTTATGGTGAGCAGTTCTTC. Encoded protein: CASSEVGTGRYGEQFF.

This chain uses TRBV29-1 with TRBJ1-4; D not resolved. This CDR3 spans 12 amino acids. Germline V gene data show CDR1 as SQVTM and CDR2 as ANQGSEA. V shed 6 bases and J shed 8 bases, with 13 bases lying between them. The CDR3 region is CSVLEVGEKLFF. In nucleotides, the CDR3 is TGCAGCGTATTGGAGGTCGGCGAAAAACTGTTTTTT.

This clone came up a few times. The chain combines TRBV19 with TRBJ1-1; no clear D. V shed 3 bases and J shed 1 base, with 9 bases lying between them. CDR1 is LNHDA and CDR2 is SQIVND in the germline V gene (reference sequence). The CDR3 contains 14 residues. The DNA for the CDR3 is TGTGCCAGTAGTATGGGCGGAAGGAACACTGAAGCTTTCTTT. Translating it yields CASSMGGRNTEAFF.

The chain carries TRBV19 and TRBJ1-6, with D possibly matching TRBD1 (6 bases). V shed 1 base and J shed 5 bases, with 12 bases lying between them. Germline V gene sequence: CDR1 LNHDA, CDR2 SQIVND (reference sequence). The CDR3 has 16 amino acids. The CDR3 here is CASSIVADSHNSPLHF. The CDR3 DNA follows: TGTGCCAGTAGTATAGTAGCGGACAGCCATAATTCACCCCTCCACTTT.

The rearrangement joins TRBV9 to TRBJ2-5; 12 bases agree with TRBD2. Trimming took 4 bases from V and 6 from J; bases not matched to a gene: 7. CDR3 size: 15 residues. Germline CDR1 SGDLS, CDR2 YYNGEE. CDR3 in amino acids: CASSFRTSGNQTQYF. The CDR3 DNA reads TGTGCCAGCAGCTTCAGGACTAGCGGGAACCAGACCCAGTACTTC.

This clone was observed a few times. This chain connects TRBV7-2 to TRBJ2-3; TRBD2 agrees at 9 bases. The trim removed 4 bases at V and 5 bases at J, leaving 4 bases unmatched. The CDR3 contains 14 residues. Germline V gene lookup returns CDR1 SGHTA and CDR2 FQGNSA. CDR3 sequence: CASSSAGGRDTQYF. CDR3 nucleotide sequence: TGTGCCAGCAGCTCAGCGGGAGGAAGAGATACGCAGTATTTT.

V and J are TRBV2 and TRBJ2-7, with unresolved D. Trimming took off 7 bases at V and 3 bases at J, with 13 bases between the two ends. The CDR3 is made up of 13 amino acids. Germline values: CDR1 SNHLY, CDR2 FYNNEI. The CDR3 spells CASTSAVFYEQYF. DNA of the CDR3: TGTGCCAGCACGTCTGCTGTTTTCTACGAGCAGTACTTC.

This clone was counted a few times. This chain connects TRBV7-2 to TRBJ1-2; D gene uncertain. Looked up from germline, CDR1 is SGHTA and CDR2 is FQGNSA. The ends were cut back, 5 bases at V and 7 bases at J, with 23 bases in the middle. The CDR3 extends over 16 amino acids. This chain's CDR3 is CASSPIAPRGIFGYTF. DNA for the CDR3: TGTGCCAGCAGCCCGATAGCCCCGCGGGGAATCTTTGGCTACACCTTC.

The gene calls are TRBV11-2 and TRBJ2-5; a weak D match, TRBD1 (6 bases). The CDR3 consists of 14 residues. Trimming shortened V by 3 bases and J by 5 bases, and 13 bases separated the two germline ends. The germline CDR1 and CDR2 sequences are SGHAT and FQNNGV. Here the CDR3 reads CASSFQGPGETQYF. CDR3 nucleotide sequence: TGTGCCAGCAGCTTCCAGGGGCCGGGGGAGACCCAGTACTTC. The whole variable domain, filled in from reference TRBV11-2 and TRBJ2-5, reads EAGVAQSPRYKIIEKRQSVAFWCNPISGHATLYWYQQILGQGPKLLIQFQNNGVVDDSQLPKDRFSAERLKGVDSTLKIQPAKLEDSAVYLCASSFQGPGETQYFGPGTRLLVL.